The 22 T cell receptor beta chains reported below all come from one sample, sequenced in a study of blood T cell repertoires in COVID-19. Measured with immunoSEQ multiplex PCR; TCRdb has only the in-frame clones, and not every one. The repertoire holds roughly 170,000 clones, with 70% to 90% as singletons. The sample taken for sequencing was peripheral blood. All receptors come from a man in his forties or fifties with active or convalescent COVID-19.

Written as DNA, the CDR3 is TGTGCCAGCAGCCTCACCGGAGGGGTGAACACCGGGGAGCTGTTTTTT. Residues: CASSLTGGVNTGELFF. V is TRBV7-6 and J is TRBJ2-2; weak D call: TRBD2 (6 bases). This CDR3 has 16 amino acids. Germline CDR1 and CDR2: SGHVS and FNYEAQ. Trimming took 5 bases from V and 1 from J, leaving 14 bases between them. Combining the CDR3 with reference TRBV7-6 and TRBJ2-2 gives the whole variable domain GAGVSQSPRYKVTKRGQDVALRCDPISGHVSLYWYRQALGQGPEFLTYFNYEAQQDKSGLPNDRFSAERPEGSISTLTIQRTEQRDSAMYRCASSLTGGVNTGELFFGEGSRLTVL.

The CDR3 DNA reads as TGCAGCGTTGGACAGGGGACCGGACAGGAAGCTTTCTTT. Its translation: CSVGQGTGQEAFF. The genes are TRBV29-1 and TRBJ1-1, with 8 positions matching TRBD1. Germline V CDR1 and CDR2: SQVTM, ANQGSEA. V was clipped by 4 bases and J by 8 bases; unmatched bases: 9. CDR3 length: 13 residues.

The chain's CDR3 is CASSQREGFNTIYF. For the CDR3, the DNA is TGTGCCAGCAGCCAACGGGAGGGGTTCAACACCATATATTTT. The chain recombines TRBV3-1 (or the pseudogene TRBV3-2) with TRBJ1-3, with D possibly being TRBD1 (5 bases). Trimming removed 2 bases at V and 7 bases at J, with 12 bases between. Germline CDR1 is LGHDT and CDR2 is YNNKEL (reference sequence). The CDR3 length is 14 residues.

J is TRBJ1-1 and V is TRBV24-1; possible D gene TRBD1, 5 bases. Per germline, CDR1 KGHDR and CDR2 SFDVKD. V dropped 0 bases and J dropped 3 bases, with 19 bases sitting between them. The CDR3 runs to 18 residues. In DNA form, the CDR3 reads TGTGCCACCAGTGATTTGCCCTCACAGGTCTCCAGGGACACTGAAGCTTTCTTT. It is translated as CATSDLPSQVSRDTEAFF.

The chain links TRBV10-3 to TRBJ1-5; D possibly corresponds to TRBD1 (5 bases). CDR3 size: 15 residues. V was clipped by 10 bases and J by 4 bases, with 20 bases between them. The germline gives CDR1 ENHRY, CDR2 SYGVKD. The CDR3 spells CATQGEVQKNQPQHF. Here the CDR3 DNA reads TGTGCCACCCAAGGGGAGGTACAGAAAAATCAGCCCCAGCATTTT.

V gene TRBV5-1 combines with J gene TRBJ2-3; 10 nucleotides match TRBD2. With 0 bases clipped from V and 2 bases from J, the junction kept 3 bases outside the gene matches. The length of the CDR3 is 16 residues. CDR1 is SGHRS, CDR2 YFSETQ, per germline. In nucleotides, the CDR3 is TGCGCCAGCAGCTTGGCTAGCGGGGGAACCACAGATACGCAGTATTTT. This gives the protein CASSLASGGTTDTQYF.

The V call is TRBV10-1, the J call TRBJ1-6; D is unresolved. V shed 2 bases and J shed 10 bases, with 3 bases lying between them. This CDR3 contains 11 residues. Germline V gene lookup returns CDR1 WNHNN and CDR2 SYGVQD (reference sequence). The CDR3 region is CASSEVSPLHF. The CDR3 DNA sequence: TGCGCCAGCAGTGAGGTATCACCCCTCCACTTT.

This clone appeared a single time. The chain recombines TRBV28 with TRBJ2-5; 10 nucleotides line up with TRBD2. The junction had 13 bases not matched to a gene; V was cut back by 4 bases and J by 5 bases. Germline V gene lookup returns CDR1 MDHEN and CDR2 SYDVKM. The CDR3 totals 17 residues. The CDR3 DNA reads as TGTGCCAGCAGTTGGACTAGCGGTGGCCCCTTAGTTGAGACCCAGTACTTC. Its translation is CASSWTSGGPLVETQYF.

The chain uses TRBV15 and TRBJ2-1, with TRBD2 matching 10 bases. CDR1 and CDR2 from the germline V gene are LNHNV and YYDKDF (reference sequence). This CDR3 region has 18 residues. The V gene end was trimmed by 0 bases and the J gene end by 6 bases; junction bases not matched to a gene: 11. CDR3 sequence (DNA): TGTGCCACCAGCAGAGATCAGGCTAGCGGGGGCCTGGGCAATGAGCAGTTCTTC. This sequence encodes CATSRDQASGGLGNEQFF.

DNA of the CDR3: TGTGCCAGCAGTGAACGGGGTATCAGTGAAAAACTGTTTTTT. Its translation: CASSERGISEKLFF. V gene TRBV2 combines with J gene TRBJ1-4; D call uncertain. Per germline, CDR1 SNHLY and CDR2 FYNNEI. Trimming removed 2 bases from V and 7 bases from J, with 11 bases in between. This CDR3 has 14 amino acids.

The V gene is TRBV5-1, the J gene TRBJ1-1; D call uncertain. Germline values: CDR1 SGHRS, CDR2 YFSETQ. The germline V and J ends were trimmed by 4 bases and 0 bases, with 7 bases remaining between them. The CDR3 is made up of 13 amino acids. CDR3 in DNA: TGCGCCAGCAGCCTCTCAGTGAACACTGAAGCTTTCTTT. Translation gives CASSLSVNTEAFF.

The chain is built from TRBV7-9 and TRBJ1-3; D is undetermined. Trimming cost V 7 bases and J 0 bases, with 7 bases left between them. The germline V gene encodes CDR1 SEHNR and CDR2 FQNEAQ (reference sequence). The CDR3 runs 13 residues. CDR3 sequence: CASKISSGNTIYF. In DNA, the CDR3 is TGTGCCAGCAAAATATCCTCTGGAAACACCATATATTTT.

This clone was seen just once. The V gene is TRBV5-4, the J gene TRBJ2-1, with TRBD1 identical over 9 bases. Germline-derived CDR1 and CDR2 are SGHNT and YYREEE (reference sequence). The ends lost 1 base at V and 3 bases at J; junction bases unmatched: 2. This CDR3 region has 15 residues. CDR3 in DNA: TGTGCCAGCAGCTTGTGGGACAGGGACTACAATGAGCAGTTCTTC. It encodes CASSLWDRDYNEQFF.

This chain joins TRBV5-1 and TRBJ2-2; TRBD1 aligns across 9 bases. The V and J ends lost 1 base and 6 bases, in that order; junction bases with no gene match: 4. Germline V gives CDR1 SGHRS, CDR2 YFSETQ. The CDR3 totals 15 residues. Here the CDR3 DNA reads TGCGCCAGCAGCTTGACAGGGGGCGACGCCGGGGAGCTGTTTTTT. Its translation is CASSLTGGDAGELFF.

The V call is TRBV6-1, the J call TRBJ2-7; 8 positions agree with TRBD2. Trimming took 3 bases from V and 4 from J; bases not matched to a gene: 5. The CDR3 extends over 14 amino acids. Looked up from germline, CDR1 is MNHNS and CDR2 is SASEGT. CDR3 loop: CASSDGGASYEQYF. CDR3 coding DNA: TGTGCCAGCAGTGACGGGGGGGCCTCATACGAGCAGTACTTC.

CDR3 coding DNA: TGTGCCACCCAAGGACAGCCTAATGAAAAACTGTTTTTT. It codes for CATQGQPNEKLFF. The J gene is TRBJ1-4, the V gene TRBV24-1; perhaps TRBD1 as D (6 bases). The germline V gene has CDR1 KGHDR and CDR2 SFDVKD. Trimming pared 9 bases from V and 3 bases from J, leaving 10 bases between. This CDR3 has 13 amino acids.

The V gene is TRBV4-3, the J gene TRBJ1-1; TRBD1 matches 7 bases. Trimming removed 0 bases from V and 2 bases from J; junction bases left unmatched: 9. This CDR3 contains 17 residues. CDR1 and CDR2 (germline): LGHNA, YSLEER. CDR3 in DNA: TGCGCCAGCAGCCAAGAAGGCTGGGGGACAGTTAACACTGAAGCTTTCTTT. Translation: CASSQEGWGTVNTEAFF.

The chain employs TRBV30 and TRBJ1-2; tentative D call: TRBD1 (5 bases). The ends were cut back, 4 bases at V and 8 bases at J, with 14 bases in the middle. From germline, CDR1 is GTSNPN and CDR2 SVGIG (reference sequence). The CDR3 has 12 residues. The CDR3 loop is CAWTRQYEGYTF. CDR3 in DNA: TGTGCCTGGACACGACAGTATGAGGGCTACACCTTC.

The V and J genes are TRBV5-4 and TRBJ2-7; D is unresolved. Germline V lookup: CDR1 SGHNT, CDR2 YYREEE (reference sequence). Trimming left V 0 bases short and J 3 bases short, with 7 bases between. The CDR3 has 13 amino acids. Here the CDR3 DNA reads TGTGCCAGCAGCTTGGACACCATCTACGAGCAGTACTTC. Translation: CASSLDTIYEQYF. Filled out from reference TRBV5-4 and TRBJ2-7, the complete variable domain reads ETGVTQSPTHLIKTRGQQVTLRCSSQSGHNTVSWYQQALGQGPQFIFQYYREEENGRGNFPPRFSGLQFPNYSSELNVNALELDDSALYLCASSLDTIYEQYFGPGTRLTVT.

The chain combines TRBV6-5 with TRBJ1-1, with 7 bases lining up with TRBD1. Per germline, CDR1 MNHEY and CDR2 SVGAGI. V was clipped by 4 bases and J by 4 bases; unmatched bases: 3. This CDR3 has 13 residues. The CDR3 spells CASSLTGSTEAFF. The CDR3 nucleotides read TGTGCCAGCAGTTTGACAGGGAGCACTGAAGCTTTCTTT.

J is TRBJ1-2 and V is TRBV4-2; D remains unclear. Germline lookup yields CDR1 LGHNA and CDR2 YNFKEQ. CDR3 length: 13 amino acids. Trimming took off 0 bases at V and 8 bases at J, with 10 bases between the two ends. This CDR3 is CASSQDPGWGYTF. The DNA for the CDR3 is TGTGCCAGCAGCCAAGACCCAGGTTGGGGCTACACCTTC.

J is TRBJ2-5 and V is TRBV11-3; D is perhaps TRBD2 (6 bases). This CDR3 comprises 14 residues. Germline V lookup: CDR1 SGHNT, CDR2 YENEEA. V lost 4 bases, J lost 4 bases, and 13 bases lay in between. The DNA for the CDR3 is TGTGCCAGCAGCTGGGAAGGACTAATAGAGACCCAGTACTTC. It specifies CASSWEGLIETQYF.